This TCR beta chain is drawn from a study of blood T cell repertoires in COVID-19. Whole-study context: Samples came from the United States, Italy and Spain, spanning acute and convalescent COVID-19. T cells, B-cell-depleted T cells, or PBMCs supplied cDNA or gDNA.

Germline loops: CDR1 LGHNA, CDR2 YNFKEQ. V lost 4 bases and J 1 base, leaving 17 bases between the germline ends. The CDR3 consists of 16 residues. Seattle enrolled patients during active infection and tracked them longitudinally. In the study's own analysis: Using reference gene primer amplification, nucleated cell counts were estimated. Measured with immunoSEQ multiplex PCR; TCRdb has only the in-frame clones, and not every one. Clone size and V and J calls were adopted from that table, with D and trimming inferred from the DNA. The repertoire holds 250,000 to 400,000 clones, with 70% to 90% as singletons.

The chain recombines TRBV4-2 with TRBJ2-7; weak D call: TRBD2 (5 bases). The source is a woman under 40 with COVID-19, enrolled during active disease. Sequencing was carried out using peripheral blood. CDR3 DNA: TGTGCCAGCAGCCTCAACAAGGAACTAGTTTCCTACGAGCAGTACTTC. This codes for CASSLNKELVSYEQYF.